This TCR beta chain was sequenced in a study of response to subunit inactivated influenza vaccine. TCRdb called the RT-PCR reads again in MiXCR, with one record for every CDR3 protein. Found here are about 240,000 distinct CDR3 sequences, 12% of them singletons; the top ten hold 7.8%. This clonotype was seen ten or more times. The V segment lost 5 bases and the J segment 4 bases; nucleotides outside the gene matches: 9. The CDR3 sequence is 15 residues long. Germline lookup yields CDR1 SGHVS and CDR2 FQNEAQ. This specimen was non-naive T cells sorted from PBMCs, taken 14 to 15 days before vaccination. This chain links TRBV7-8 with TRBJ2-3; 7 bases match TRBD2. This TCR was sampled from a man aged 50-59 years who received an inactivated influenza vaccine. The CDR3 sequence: CASSRDSRGADTQYF. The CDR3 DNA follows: TGTGCCAGCAGCCGGGACTCCCGGGGGGCAGATACGCAGTATTTT.